This T cell receptor (beta chain) derives from a study of blood T cell repertoires in COVID-19. Generated by immunoSEQ multiplex PCR, the TCRdb table keeps only in-frame clones and is missing some. The sample lists a few hundred thousand clones, around 85% occurring once. The CDR3 has 14 residues. Trimming cost V 6 bases and J 9 bases; bases outside gene matches: 6. CDR1 is LNHDA, CDR2 SQIVND, per germline (reference sequence). V gene TRBV19 combines with J gene TRBJ1-6; 9 bases agree with TRBD1. This TCR derives from a woman aged 40 to 50 with acute COVID-19. Sequenced: PBMCs or T cells enriched from blood (not recorded which). CDR3 amino acids: CASSWDRDSSPLHF. The CDR3, as DNA: TGTGCCAGTAGCTGGGACAGGGATAGTTCACCCCTCCACTTT.